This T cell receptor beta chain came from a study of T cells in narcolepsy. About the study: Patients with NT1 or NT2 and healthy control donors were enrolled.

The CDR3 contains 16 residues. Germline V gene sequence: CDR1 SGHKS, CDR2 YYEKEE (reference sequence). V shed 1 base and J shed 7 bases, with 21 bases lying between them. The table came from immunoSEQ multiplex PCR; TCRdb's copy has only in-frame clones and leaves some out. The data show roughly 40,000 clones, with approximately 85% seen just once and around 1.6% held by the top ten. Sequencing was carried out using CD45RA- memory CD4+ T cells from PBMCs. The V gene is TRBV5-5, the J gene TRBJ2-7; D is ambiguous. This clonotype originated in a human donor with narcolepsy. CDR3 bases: TGTGCCAGCAGCTTGTGGGTCAGCCGAGCGAACGGGGAGCAGTACTTC. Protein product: CASSLWVSRANGEQYF.